The rows below give T cell receptor beta chains drawn from one sample of a study of blood T cells in healthy people across ages. TCRdb ran MiXCR on the 5' RACE reads and lists one entry per CDR3 protein. The repertoire holds about 770,000 distinct CDR3 sequences, under 45% seen once, with about 19% in the top ten. Material: blood. The receptor source for this set is a man in his fifties or sixties in good health. Each CDR3 is given with its conserved first and last residue. The D gene is left open where the match is weak. Where a row states a size, it is once, few, many or the class of an expanded clone; other rows omit it.

j_gene,abundance,v_gene,d_gene,CDR3aa,CDR3nt
TRBJ2-7,NA,TRBV20-1,NA,CSARRWDYEQYF,TGCAGTGCTCGTCGATGGGACTACGAGCAGTACTTC
TRBJ1-2,NA,TRBV6-2/TRBV6-3,NA,CASSTGRPNYGYTF,TGTGCCAGCAGTACCGGACGGCCTAACTATGGCTACACCTTC
TRBJ2-1,NA,TRBV16,NA,CASSHTLTDNEQFF,TGTGCCAGCAGCCATACACTGACGGACAATGAGCAGTTCTTC
TRBJ2-3,NA,TRBV6-1,NA,CASQRDKNTDTQYF,TGTGCCAGTCAGCGGGACAAAAACACAGATACGCAGTATTTT
TRBJ2-1,NA,TRBV20-1,NA,CSAPRRAETNEQFF,TGCAGTGCCCCACGGCGAGCGGAGACCAATGAGCAGTTCTTC
TRBJ2-4,NA,TRBV11-3,NA,CASANPGAKNIQYF,TGTGCCAGCGCCAACCCGGGGGCCAAAAACATTCAGTACTTC
TRBJ1-1,few,TRBV20-1,TRBD1,CSARDPLGTEVAFF,TGCAGTGCTAGAGATCCTTTAGGGACAGAGGTGGCTTTCTTT
TRBJ1-1,NA,TRBV12-3/TRBV12-4,NA,CASSWAVNTEAFF,TGTGCCAGCAGTTGGGCCGTGAACACTGAAGCTTTCTTT
TRBJ1-1,few,TRBV12-3/TRBV12-4,TRBD1,CASSLVLGTAMTNTEAFF,TGTGCCAGCAGTTTAGTGCTAGGGACAGCGATGACGAACACTGAAGCTTTCTTT
TRBJ2-1,NA,TRBV28,TRBD1,CASSYSGTGIYNEQFF,TGTGCCAGCAGTTACTCCGGGACAGGGATATACAATGAGCAGTTCTTC
TRBJ1-6,few,TRBV11-2,TRBD1,CASSLDISFIAQGGDGESPLHF,TGTGCCAGCAGCTTAGATATCTCTTTTATCGCTCAGGGGGGAGATGGAGAGTCACCCCTCCACTTT
TRBJ2-5,NA,TRBV20-1,NA,CSAWDNYNEQYF,TGCAGTGCTTGGGACAACTACAATGAGCAGTACTTC
TRBJ2-5,few,TRBV25-1,TRBD2,CASSEYRTSGGETQYF,TGTGCCAGCAGTGAATATAGGACTAGCGGGGGAGAGACCCAGTACTTC
TRBJ2-1,NA,TRBV2,TRBD2,CASSESPSQAGAPNEQFF,TGTGCCAGCAGTGAATCCCCTAGCCAAGCGGGGGCCCCCAATGAGCAGTTCTTC
TRBJ2-1,NA,TRBV4-1,NA,CASSPRHSSYNEQFF,TGCGCCAGCAGCCCCAGACATAGCTCCTACAATGAGCAGTTCTTC
TRBJ1-2,few,TRBV7-2,NA,CASSLAPQSYGYTF,TGTGCCAGCAGCTTAGCGCCACAGAGCTATGGCTACACCTTC
TRBJ1-5,once,TRBV4-3,NA,CASSQRAQGGQPQHF,TGCGCCAGCAGCCAACGGGCCCAGGGAGGTCAGCCCCAGCATTTT
TRBJ2-7,few,TRBV3-1,NA,CASSQGLPTRGEQYF,TGTGCCAGCAGCCAGGGCCTCCCGACAAGGGGCGAGCAGTACTTC
TRBJ1-1,NA,TRBV5-1,NA,CASSSKTGIMNTEAFF,TGCGCCAGCAGCTCTAAGACAGGAATAATGAACACTGAAGCTTTCTTT
TRBJ1-1,NA,TRBV12-3/TRBV12-4,NA,CASSFYGDRTEAFF,TGTGCCAGCAGTTTTTACGGGGATCGCACTGAAGCTTTCTTT
TRBJ2-3,few,TRBV4-3,NA,CASSERDLRPQYF,TGCGCCAGCAGCGAAAGGGACCTCCGTCCCCAGTATTTT
TRBJ2-7,NA,TRBV29-1,TRBD1,CGVAGGQGATSGPYEQYF,TGCGGCGTCGCCGGTGGACAGGGGGCGACTAGCGGCCCCTACGAGCAGTACTTC
TRBJ1-2,few,TRBV27,TRBD1,CASSRTGLFGYTF,TGTGCCAGCAGTAGGACAGGGCTCTTCGGCTACACCTTC
TRBJ1-5,NA,TRBV30,NA,CAWSGWGQPQHF,TGTGCCTGGAGTGGGTGGGGTCAGCCCCAGCATTTT
TRBJ1-1,NA,TRBV4-3,TRBD1,CASSQGTGLEAFF,TGCGCCAGCAGCCAGGGGACAGGGCTTGAAGCTTTCTTT
TRBJ2-7,NA,TRBV28,NA,CASTAEGNYEQYF,TGTGCCAGCACCGCCGAGGGAAACTACGAGCAGTACTTC
TRBJ1-2,NA,TRBV10-3,TRBD1,CAISESRQGAGGYTF,TGTGCCATCAGTGAGTCCAGACAGGGGGCAGGTGGCTACACCTTC
TRBJ1-2,NA,TRBV30,NA,CAWERGYGYTF,TGTGCCTGGGAGAGGGGATATGGCTACACCTTC
TRBJ2-5,few,TRBV4-3,TRBD2,CASSPVLRGGRYEQYF,TGCGCCAGCAGCCCCGTCCTGCGGGGGGGCAGGTATGAGCAGTACTTC
TRBJ2-1,NA,TRBV20-1,TRBD2,CSASPQSGLAGGREQFF,TGCAGTGCTAGTCCCCAATCCGGTCTAGCGGGGGGACGAGAGCAGTTCTTC
TRBJ2-4,NA,TRBV7-2,NA,CASSLNGLTKNIQYF,TGTGCCAGCAGCTTAAACGGGCTAACCAAAAACATTCAGTACTTC
TRBJ1-1,NA,TRBV29-1,NA,CSVDPGRTEAFF,TGCAGCGTTGATCCAGGGCGGACTGAAGCTTTCTTT
TRBJ2-7,few,TRBV4-3,TRBD2,CASSQNAGTRLYNEQYF,TGCGCCAGCAGCCAAAATGCCGGGACTAGGCTCTACAATGAGCAGTACTTC
TRBJ2-1,few,TRBV5-1,TRBD2,CASSLVLAVGNEQFF,TGCGCCAGCAGCTTGGTTCTAGCGGTTGGCAATGAGCAGTTCTTC
TRBJ2-7,many,TRBV14,TRBD1,CASSQAFGQGAYEQYF,TGTGCCAGCAGCCAAGCGTTTGGACAGGGGGCTTACGAGCAGTACTTC
TRBJ2-1,few,TRBV20-1,NA,CSASPMIEQFF,TGCAGTGCTAGTCCAATGATTGAGCAGTTCTTC
TRBJ1-5,NA,TRBV12-3/TRBV12-4,TRBD1,CASSFRTGSNQPQHF,TGTGCCAGCAGTTTCCGGACAGGTAGCAATCAGCCCCAGCATTTT
TRBJ2-7,few,TRBV4-1,NA,CASSQGPGGLYEQYF,TGCGCCAGCAGCCAAGGACCGGGGGGCCTTTACGAGCAGTACTTC
TRBJ1-2,NA,TRBV28,NA,CASSPDLDYTF,TGTGCCAGCAGTCCCGACCTGGACTACACCTTC